The rows below give T cell receptor beta chains drawn from one sample of a study of T cells in Graves' hyperthyroidism and ophthalmopathy. TCRdb recomputed calls from the multiplex PCR reads with MiXCR, one row per CDR3 protein. This table holds some 370,000 distinct CDR3 sequences, about 18% found once. Sequencing was performed on blood. These receptors came from a woman in her 30s with Graves' hyperthyroidism that later progressed to Graves' ophthalmopathy. Each CDR3 is given with its conserved first and last residue. The order of the fields is clone size, J gene, D gene, V gene, CDR3 DNA, CDR3 protein. D genes are given only for firm matches. Size is stated for part of the rows, as once, few or many counts, or as a class when the clone is expanded.

>many|TRBJ2-6|.|TRBV11-2
TGTGCCAGCAGCTATCGACCTGGTGGGGCCAACGTCCTGACTTTC
CASSYRPGGANVLTF
>many|TRBJ2-3|.|TRBV27
TGTGCCAGCAGTCTTCTGGGGGGAGATACGCAGTATTTT
CASSLLGGDTQYF
>many|TRBJ1-1|.|TRBV20-1
TGCAGTGCTAGAGATCGCGTCCGGGGAGGTGCGACTGAAGCTTTCTTT
CSARDRVRGGATEAFF
>.|TRBJ2-7|TRBD1|TRBV20-1
TGCAGTGCTAGGCCCGGGACAGGGGAATCCTACGAGCAGTACTTC
CSARPGTGESYEQYF
>.|TRBJ2-4|TRBD1|TRBV4-1
TGCGCCAGCAGCCAAGATGCCAGGGGGCGCTCGAAAAACATTCAGTACTTC
CASSQDARGRSKNIQYF
>.|TRBJ2-7|.|TRBV20-1
TGCAGTGCTAGAGAAGGGGCCTACGAGCAGTACTTC
CSAREGAYEQYF
>few|TRBJ2-5|.|TRBV28
TGTGCCAGCAGTTCGCCGACGACAACGTACCAAGAGACCCAGTACTTC
CASSSPTTTYQETQYF
>.|TRBJ1-1|.|TRBV7-2
TGTGCCAGCAGCGCGGTGGGAGGTAACACTGAAGCTTTCTTT
CASSAVGGNTEAFF
>.|TRBJ2-5|.|TRBV5-1
TGCGCCAGCAGTCCCGAGGCAACAGAGACCCAGTACTTC
CASSPEATETQYF
>.|TRBJ1-2|.|TRBV7-9
TGTGCCAGCAGCTTAGCAGCAAGACAGTCACCCGGCAATGGCTACACCTTC
CASSLAARQSPGNGYTF
>many|TRBJ1-5|.|TRBV19
TGTGCCAGTAGTATGGGCCCCCTGAATCAGCCCCAGCATTTT
CASSMGPLNQPQHF
>many|TRBJ1-2|TRBD1|TRBV5-5
TGTGCCAGCAGCCACGACAGGGGCGGCTATGGCTACACCTTC
CASSHDRGGYGYTF
>.|TRBJ1-6|.|TRBV20-1
TGCAGTGCTAGAGATTATGGTAGCCCCCTCCACTTT
CSARDYGSPLHF
>.|TRBJ1-3|.|TRBV2
TGTGCCAGCAGTGAGGGCAGGGGAATTGGAAACACCATATATTTT
CASSEGRGIGNTIYF
>many|TRBJ2-3|.|TRBV2
TGTGCCAGCAGGCCCCGAAACACAGATACGCAGTATTTT
CASRPRNTDTQYF
>few|TRBJ1-6|.|TRBV30
TGTGCCTCAAGCCCGGGACGGGATAATCCACCCCTCCACTTT
CASSPGRDNPPLHF